Sequencing of this TCR beta chain was carried out in a study of blood T cell repertoires in COVID-19 (dated by TCRdb to between 2020 and 2021). About the study as a whole: Collaborator samples came from the United States, Italy and Spain and covered acute and convalescent phases of COVID-19. The prospective study material was composed of cDNA or gDNA derived from T cells, B-cell-depleted T cells, or PBMCs. Subjects who had been exposed to COVID-19, were actively infected with it, or had recovered from it provided the deeply sampled blood TCRbeta repertoires that made up the dataset. The repertoires were released in a freely available public database meant as a resource for research on the immune response to SARS-CoV-2. Samples were obtained from the ongoing ImmuneRACE study (first 160 participants) and from some 1,300 subjects provided by 6 global collaborators. Sample metadata almost always included a de-identified subject ID, COVID-19 status, age in years and sex. Where available, HLA class I and class II types were obtained from metadata supplied by the sample provider rather than from assay-based typing. Study-wide conclusions, independent of this receptor: The amount of clinical and demographic metadata varied by source and participant and was provided uncurated.

TCRbeta CDR3 regions were amplified from genomic DNA by means of the immunoSEQ Assay, a bias-controlled multiplex PCR. The paper's processing steps were these. Nucleated cell counts per sample were estimated from amplification of reference gene primers within the assay. Sequence reads were collapsed and filtered to measure the absolute abundance of every unique TCRbeta CDR3 rearrangement. For each sample, productive Simpson clonality was calculated as the square root of Simpson's diversity index over productive rearrangements. TCRdb's version of the immuneACCESS table is confined to in-frame rearrangements and falls short of the full clone set. An unresolved V gene accounts for under half of the shortfall where checked; the remainder is of unknown origin. V and J calls plus clone size are reproduced from that table; the DNA served to infer D and trimming. The sample yields 35,000 to 55,000 clones; about 88% were counted once. The top ten clonotypes cover about 13% of the sample.

The collaborating institutions used their own protocols to collect whole blood in K2EDTA tubes. For TCRbeta analysis, collaborator samples were shipped as frozen whole blood, as isolated PBMCs, or as DNA extracted from either sample type. In regard to this clone: The antigen it binds to is not known. Per-nucleotide qualities are absent, and no much larger clonotype sits a single base away.

The junction carries 9 bases between V and J, which are trimmed by 0 bases and 1 base respectively. The CDR3 measures 15 amino acids from cysteine to phenylalanine. CDR3 DNA only is kept here, 45 bases in frame from base 1. Per the germline V gene, SGDLS is the CDR1 and YYNGEE is the CDR2. The sequencing input was peripheral blood. The chain couples TRBV9 to TRBJ2-3; the D gene is perhaps TRBD1, from 5 matching bases. This TCR came from a human donor in a cohort sampled during active COVID-19. The CDR3 protein: CASSVGQGGTDTQYF. The nucleotides read TGTGCCAGCAGCGTAGGGCAGGGTGGCACAGATACGCAGTATTTT.